This entry concerns a single TCR beta chain. Its specific antigen is unknown. No much larger clonotype is one base removed from it; base qualities were not supplied. These data belong to a study of cytomegalovirus exposure and HLA in healthy donors (TCRdb year 2017). Regarding the complete study: According to an earlier analysis of around 600 of the donors, roughly 180 million T cells yielded 120 million or so unique TCR beta sequences and approximately 300 Gb of sequence data. Around 300 gigabases of sequencing data and approximately 93 million unique TCR sequences were included in an early release covering about 600 HLA-typed donors. The genetic ancestry cluster associated with self-reported Caucasian donors included roughly 84% of the roughly 400 genotyped donors. The study aimed to test whether signatures of past pathogen exposure could be identified by cataloging public T cell receptors. The study profiled the T cell repertoires of fewer than 850 subjects by immunosequencing and related them to cytomegalovirus serostatus. In addition to the first cohort of 666 subjects, a separate validation cohort of 130 or so different subjects was used. High-throughput TCR immunosequencing, statistical association of individual TCRs with disease status, and machine learning were combined to predict cytomegalovirus infection status. In a later analysis, previously published TCR beta repertoires from 600 to 850 donors were re-analyzed and high-resolution HLA genotyping was added so that TCR occurrence patterns could be studied. Rather than drawing on any new phenotypic data, the later analysis identified candidate immune exposures from TCR beta sequences and the way those sequences occurred across donors. An earlier analysis of 500 to 650 of the donors applied high-throughput TCR beta sequencing to assess whether each TCR beta V gene segment acted as functional or pseudogenic. Donor age, sex, ethnicity and CMV serostatus were compiled alongside the repertoire data. A later genetic analysis used genome-wide SNP genotypes for 398 of the 666 donors, treating that subset as a discovery cohort. All discovery cohort repertoires had been generated on a single sequencing platform. HLA typing covered class I and class II loci at four-digit resolution. The number of donors typed differed by locus, with 629-630 for A, B, C, DRB1 and DQB1, more than 500 for DQA1, 600 to 610 for DPA1, and under 490 for DPB1. Several DR-DQ haplotypes were handled as single units for association and clustering, since linkage in the cohort was strong. Across about 370 genotyped donors of the cohort, an average of approximately 240,000 unique TCR beta nucleotide sequences per donor were sequenced, and around 20% of those sequences were non-productive.

V is pared back by 5 bases and J by 6 bases, with 17 bases lying between the germline termini. CDR1 is given as SEHNR and CDR2 as FQNEAQ, both from the germline V gene (reference sequence). Inclusive of the bounding cysteine and phenylalanine, the CDR3 is 15 residues long. The sequence is cut down to CDR3 DNA, 45 bases in frame from base 1. The receptor library was made with the immunoSEQ multiplex PCR assay. For the multiplex PCR, a mixture combining 60 forward primers for TCR Vbeta segments and 13 reverse primers for TCR Jbeta segments was used. The CDR3 region of rearranged TCR beta genes was amplified from genomic DNA with a multiplex PCR assay. On the Illumina HiSeq System, the amplified TCR beta libraries were sequenced as 87-base-pair reads. The study's own analysis went as follows. In a later analysis, some 80 million unique TCR beta chains were counted across the 666 repertoires, and roughly 11 million of these chains were shared by at least two donors. To remove PCR and sequencing errors, raw reads were error-corrected and collapsed into unique sequences using a nearest-neighbor algorithm that merged closely related sequences. Alignment of CDR3 sequences to IMGT reference sequences was used to assign V, D and J gene segments. For a sequence to be retained, at least a six-nucleotide match to both a V gene segment and a J gene segment was required. Rearrangements were classified as productive when the CDR3 lacked stop codons and remained in frame with V and J, and all other rearrangements were classified as non-productive. CDR3 was defined by IMGT convention, running from the second conserved V-encoded cysteine to the conserved J-encoded phenylalanine. The earlier analysis of some 580 of the donors excluded any sequence lacking an unambiguous match to a single V gene segment. An earlier analysis of 500 to 700 of the donors classified V segments as functional when productive rearrangements were above 56.7% and as segregating when the standard deviation between donors was above 5%. A statistical classification framework was developed to diagnose cytomegalovirus status using the catalog of TCR beta chain sequences. In a later analysis, TCR nucleotide sequences were compared against IMGT/GENE-DB human TR gene sequences so that V and J genes could be assigned. In a later analysis, CDR3 sequences and most-parsimonious VDJ recombination scenarios were assigned using the TCRdist pipeline. In a later analysis, each TCR beta chain was defined by its CDR3 amino acid sequence together with its V-gene family, and reads lacking a unique V-gene family were excluded. To address suspected cross-contamination and a sequencing artifact, a later analysis removed 450 to 700 highly shared, low-generation-probability nucleotide sequences. For each public chain, a later analysis derived a clonal expansion index from normalized ranks of inferred template counts within each repertoire. A later analysis computed generation probabilities with a VDJ recombination model fitted to out-of-frame rearrangements, and checked the results against IGoR. Hypergeometric tests were used in a later analysis to score TCR-TCR, TCR-HLA and TCR-CMV co-occurrence, with a repertoire-size bias correction applied to the TCR pairs. To estimate false discovery rates, a later analysis permuted the HLA or CMV assignments 20 times. In a later analysis, co-occurring TCRs were grouped using DBSCAN, and TCRdist sequence similarity was added for clustering within HLA-allele-positive subsets. Repertoires with fewer than 30,000 or more than 120,000 public chains were left out of co-occurrence clustering, as were about five repertoires with anomalous nucleotide sharing. The immuneACCESS repertoire file appears here via TCRdb, limited to in-frame rearrangements. These files lack a portion of the clones; in checked studies, under half of the deficit traces to unresolved V genes, and the cause of the others is not known. V, J and clone size are those of that table, while D and trimming were read from the DNA. The sample records about 130,000 clones, roughly 70% of which are singletons. The ten biggest clones cover roughly 3% of the sample.

What the work shows at the level of the full study, not this receptor alone: CMV serostatus was the only immune exposure information available for the cohort. Sequencing depth was assumed to be roughly uniform across donors in the presence/absence analyses, though that assumption may not hold. Because the 87-base-pair reads could not distinguish some IMGT-functional V segments, including TRBV6-2 and TRBV6-3, those segments were excluded. An earlier analysis of approximately 600 of the donors showed that most TCR beta V segments appeared in productive rearrangements either about 87% or about 30% of the time, which broadly matched IMGT annotations. A later analysis found that most CMV-associated TCR beta chains appeared HLA-restricted, with HLA associations seemingly driven largely by CMV exposure. A later analysis reported that several top co-occurrence clusters appeared linked to parvovirus B19, influenza, CMV and Epstein-Barr virus. According to a later analysis, TCR association rates differed among HLA loci, with DRB1 alleles showing the most associated TCRs and HLA-C alleles showing the fewest. A further reported finding was that TCR beta sequences accurately predicted the HLA-A and HLA-B alleles for most subjects in the first cohort. In a later analysis, HLA-associated TCR beta chains showed more clonal expansion and lower generation probabilities than non-associated chains that were equally common. Linkage disequilibrium might explain the correlated functional status among segregating V segments, but an unknown experimental factor could not be ruled out. Compared with the approximately 670-donor mean, donors in an Asian-associated ancestry cluster had fewer N-insertions in productive TCRs, according to a later genetic analysis. Because counts were too low, around 17 rarely observed V segments, including chromosome 9 orphons, were left out of the earlier analysis of some 640 of the donors. In the study, around 150 TCR beta chains were listed as associated with cytomegalovirus. Because some donors lacked HLA typing at each locus, the association tests relied only on the typed subset. The sequencing pipeline was judged likely to have produced a cluster of highly shared sequence variants as a technical artifact. An association between a missense DCLRE1C variant and V-gene and J-gene trimming of TCR beta chains was found in a later genetic analysis and replicated in an independent cohort. At a false discovery rate of 0.05, a later analysis linked around 17,000 TCR beta sequences to specific HLA alleles. The cohort was sequenced for TCR beta chains only, and without alpha or paired-chain data the features that could be detected were limited. In vitro tests confirmed that a few of the cytomegalovirus-associated TCR beta chains recognize cytomegalovirus antigens. While some public TCRs were present in many individuals, most TCR sequences turned up only very rarely across donors. According to the authors, the approach could potentially be generalized to other disease states and immunological phenotypes. When HLA alleles, especially DR and DQ, strongly co-occurred, attributing TCR associations to individual alleles was difficult. In both the original and validation cohorts, the classifier was reported to diagnose cytomegalovirus status with high specificity and sensitivity.

The cohort was made up of 666 healthy bone marrow donors. At the time of sampling, every cohort member was nominally healthy, though immune exposures that went unrecorded were likely present. The donor tested CMV seronegative, placing the donor among the 352 seronegative members of the cohort. Every donor gave a peripheral blood sample, and the peripheral blood mononuclear cells from that sample were used for TCR beta sequencing. The Qiagen DNeasy Blood Extraction Kit was used to extract genomic DNA from the blood cell samples. The sequence was collected from a man between 40 and 49 years old in good health and CMV-seronegative. The chain links TRBV7-9 with TRBJ2-1; the D gene is perhaps TRBD2, from 5 matching bases. Sequencing input: PBMCs. The sequence in DNA is TGTGCCAGCAGCCCCCCCCGTCCGGGATTCAATGAGCAGTTCTTC. The encoded protein is CASSPPRPGFNEQFF. The variable domain in full, with residues beyond the CDR3 obtained from the reference TRBV7-9 and TRBJ2-1 genes, is DTGVSQNPRHKITKRGQNVTFRCDPISEHNRLYWYRQTLGQGPEFLTYFQNEAQLEKSRLLSDRFSAERPKGSFSTLEIQRTEQGDSAMYLCASSPPRPGFNEQFFGPGTRLTVL.